The T cell receptor (beta chain) under discussion was sequenced for a study of blood T cells in healthy people across ages. It was with a sample-barcoded 5' primer and a J-beta primer mix that a second PCR of about 7 to 12 cycles was run. TCRdb recomputed calls from the 5' RACE reads with MiXCR, one row per CDR3 protein. The sample lists approximately 1.5 million distinct CDR3 sequences, about 32% occurring once. Germline trimming cut 3 bases from V and 7 bases from J; bases unmatched to any gene: 4. Germline CDR1 is MGHRA and CDR2 is YSYEKL. This CDR3 contains 15 residues. This clonotype was counted only a few times.

V and J are TRBV4-1 and TRBJ2-1; 12 nucleotides align to TRBD2. The receptor was isolated from a woman in her thirties in good health. The sample comprised blood. CDR3 nucleotides: TGCGCCAGCAGCCACGCTAGCGGGAGGGTTAATGAGCAGTTCTTC. It codes for CASSHASGRVNEQFF.